The 28 T cell receptor beta chains in this list originate from one sample, sequenced in a study of T cell clonality in common variable immunodeficiency. Some clones are missing from TCRdb's copy, which holds only in-frame ones; the method was immunoSEQ multiplex PCR. The sample yields approximately 30,000 clones, without any singletons. The sample was peripheral blood mononuclear cells. These TCRs come from a person between 18 and 75 years old in good health.

This clone was observed at least ten times. The read ends 3 residues shy of where the CDR3 ends; the end is completed using the germline J gene. The rearrangement uses TRBV5-1 and TRBJ2-2, with D possibly TRBD1 on 6 matching bases. From germline, CDR1 is SGHRS and CDR2 YFSETQ. The V end was cut by 4 bases, the J end by 1 base, with 11 bases between. The CDR3 is 15 residues long. CDR3 amino acids: CASSGTWGNTGELFF. The sequenced part of the CDR3 DNA is TGCGCCAGCAGCGGGACATGGGGGAACACCGGGGAG. Drawing the rest from reference TRBV5-1 and TRBJ2-2, the complete variable domain is KAGVTQTPRYLIKTRGQQVTLSCSPISGHRSVSWYQQTPGQGLQFLFEYFSETQRNKGNFPGRFSGRQFSNSRSEMNVSTLELGDSALYLCASSGTWGNTGELFFGEGSRLTVL.

This clone was recorded a few times. The read is 3 residues too short to cover the CDR3 end, so that end is filled in from the germline J gene. The rearrangement uses TRBV18 and TRBJ1-2, with 7 nucleotides matching TRBD1. This CDR3 region has 15 residues. CDR1 and CDR2 (germline): KGHSH, LQKENI. CDR3 in amino acids: CASSPTVGQAYDYTF. The DNA read from the CDR3 is TGTGCCAGCTCACCAACGGTAGGACAGGCCTACGAC.

In this sample, this clone turned up a few times. The CDR3 goes on 3 residues after the read ends, and that part is filled in from the germline J gene. V usage is TRBV18 and J usage is TRBJ1-2, with D possibly TRBD1 on 5 matching bases. The germline V gene has CDR1 KGHSH and CDR2 LQKENI. This CDR3 has 15 residues. CDR3 residues: CASSPGTPTHYDYTF. The CDR3 DNA, read in part, is TGTGCCAGCTCACCAGGGACTCCTACACACTACGAC.

This clone has a count of ten or more. The read finishes 3 residues shy of the CDR3 end, and the germline J gene is used to complete it. The chain combines TRBV5-1 with TRBJ2-1; 8 nucleotides agree with TRBD2. Trimming cost V 5 bases and J 6 bases; bases outside gene matches: 7. The CDR3 covers 14 residues. Per the germline V gene, CDR1 is SGHRS and CDR2 is YFSETQ. CDR3 bases read: TGCGCCAGCAGAGCTAGCGGGCGCCTCAATGAG. It is translated as CASRASGRLNE. In full, the CDR3 reads CASRASGRLNEQFF.

In this sample, this clone turned up many times. The DNA ends 3 residues before the CDR3 does, and the rest of the CDR3 is filled in from the germline J gene. The chain carries TRBV20-1 and TRBJ2-1; D gene unclear. The V end was cut by 4 bases, the J end by 3 bases, with 16 bases between. The CDR3 is made up of 15 amino acids. From germline, CDR1 is DFQATT and CDR2 SNEGSKA (reference sequence). CDR3 protein: CSATSSVFVYNEQFF. The CDR3 bases that were read are TGCAGTGCTACAAGTTCGGTTTTCGTCTACAATGAG.

This clone was picked up many times. The read halts 3 residues ahead of the CDR3 end, with the missing end drawn from the germline J gene. This chain uses TRBV5-1 with TRBJ1-4, with 10 bases matching TRBD1. Unmatched junction bases numbered 8, after V lost 4 bases and J lost 5 bases. CDR1 is SGHRS, CDR2 YFSETQ, per germline. The CDR3 totals 16 residues. The CDR3 here is CASSLLTGQGNEKLFF. The sequenced CDR3 bases are TGCGCCAGCAGCCTCCTTACGGGACAGGGGAATGAAAAA.

At least ten counts were recorded for this clone. The CDR3 is cut off 3 residues early in the read; its end comes from the germline J gene. The chain uses TRBV7-2 and TRBJ1-2, with TRBD1 matching over 7 bases. There are 15 residues in the CDR3. V was clipped by 4 bases and J by 2 bases; unmatched bases: 7. The V gene's germline CDR1 is SGHTA and CDR2 FQGNSA. The sequenced part of the CDR3 DNA is TGTGCCAGCAGCTCCCGGACAGGAGGGAACTATGGC. Translating it yields CASSSRTGGNYG. The entire CDR3 sequence reads CASSSRTGGNYGYTF.

This clone came up many times. The CDR3 end is not reached by the read, which stops 3 residues before it; the germline J gene fills it in. The chain is built from TRBV18 and TRBJ2-5, with unresolved D. The germline CDR1 and CDR2 sequences are KGHSH and LQKENI. The CDR3 is made up of 15 amino acids. V shed 3 bases and J shed 5 bases, with 16 bases lying between them. Here the CDR3 reads CASSPSSSRLETQYF. CDR3 DNA (partial): TGTGCCAGCTCACCGTCTAGTAGCCGTCTGGAGACC.

In its sample, this clone was seen many times. The CDR3 extends 3 residues past the end of the read, so its final part is completed from the germline J gene. V is TRBV19 and J is TRBJ2-5; D is undetermined. This CDR3 comprises 15 residues. The ends were cut back, 1 base at V and 4 bases at J, with 13 bases in the middle. The germline V gene has CDR1 LNHDA and CDR2 SQIVND (reference sequence). The CDR3 bases that were read are TGTGCCAGTAGTATAGGAGGCAGAACCACAGAGACC. Translating it yields CASSIGGRTTET. In full, the CDR3 reads CASSIGGRTTETQYF.

This clone was observed at least ten times. The missing CDR3 end, 3 residues past where the read stops, is filled in from the germline J gene. V is TRBV7-2 and J is TRBJ2-3; 8 bases map to TRBD1. V lost 3 bases and J lost 4; bases outside the gene matches: 6. CDR1 and CDR2 (germline): SGHTA, FQGNSA. The CDR3 is 15 residues long. The covered CDR3 bases are TGTGCCAGCAGCTTGGCAGGGGGCAGAGCAGATACG. Residues: CASSLAGGRADT. The complete CDR3 protein is CASSLAGGRADTQYF.

This clone was seen many times. From the germline J gene comes the end of the CDR3, since the read stops 3 residues before it. V usage is TRBV20-1 and J usage is TRBJ2-5, with TRBD1 as a possible D gene (6 bases). CDR1 is DFQATT and CDR2 is SNEGSKA in the germline V gene (reference sequence). This CDR3 comprises 12 residues. V lost 5 bases, J lost 4 bases, and 11 bases lay in between. This chain's CDR3 is CSAPPQGETQYF. The CDR3 DNA, read in part, is TGCAGTGCTCCACCACAGGGAGAGACC.

Ten or more counts support this clone. The CDR3: CASSILAGAVYNEQFF. The covered CDR3 bases are TGTGCCAGTAGTATTCTCGCGGGAGCCGTCTACAATGAG. The chain couples TRBV19 to TRBJ2-1, with 7 bases lining up with TRBD2. Sequencing ends 3 residues short of the CDR3 end; the germline J gene provides the rest. Germline CDR1 and CDR2: LNHDA and SQIVND (reference sequence). The CDR3 contains 16 residues. Trimming removed 3 bases from V and 3 bases from J; junction bases left unmatched: 8.

This clone appeared a few times. From the germline J gene comes the end of the CDR3, since the read stops 3 residues before it. This chain connects TRBV7-9 to TRBJ1-5, with D maybe TRBD1 (5 bases). The germline V and J ends were trimmed by 3 bases and 1 base, with 7 bases remaining between them. Germline CDR1 is SEHNR and CDR2 is FQNEAQ (reference sequence). The CDR3 has 14 amino acids. Partial CDR3 DNA: TGTGCCAGCAGCTTGGGGCAGAGCAATCAGCCC. Its protein is CASSLGQSNQP. The full-length CDR3 reads as CASSLGQSNQPQHF.

The sample holds many counts of this clone. The read ends 3 residues shy of where the CDR3 ends; the end is completed using the germline J gene. This chain joins TRBV19 and TRBJ2-7; 8 bases are a match to TRBD2. V gave up 3 bases and J gave up 4 bases; unmatched junction bases: 5. CDR1 is LNHDA, CDR2 SQIVND, per germline (reference sequence). This CDR3 comprises 14 residues. The CDR3 sequence is CASSIVAGFYEQYF. CDR3 bases read: TGTGCCAGTAGTATCGTAGCGGGATTTTACGAG.

The sample holds many counts of this clone. Read sequence stops 3 residues before the CDR3 end, and the germline J gene provides the missing end. The rearrangement joins TRBV30 to TRBJ2-2, with 7 bases lining up with TRBD1. CDR1 GTSNPN and CDR2 SVGIG come from the germline V gene (reference sequence). This CDR3 has 13 residues. V was clipped by 4 bases and J by 4 bases; unmatched bases: 3. CDR3 residues: CAWTGQITGELFF. CDR3 bases read: TGTGCCTGGACGGGACAGATCACCGGGGAG.

This clone was seen ten or more times. The sequence runs out 3 residues before the end of the CDR3; the remainder is reconstructed from the germline J gene. The V call is TRBV2, the J call TRBJ2-7; D call uncertain. The V end lost 7 bases, the J end lost 1 base, and 11 bases lay between the germline ends. Germline V lookup: CDR1 SNHLY, CDR2 FYNNEI. The CDR3 extends over 13 amino acids. The CDR3 sequence: CASNPGESYEQYF. The CDR3 bases that were read are TGTGCCAGCAATCCAGGAGAATCCTACGAG.

This clone was recorded at least ten times. CDR3 residues: CASSAHRKTNYGYTF. The CDR3 DNA, read in part, is TGTGCCAGCAGCGCCCACAGGAAAACTAACTATGGC. J is TRBJ1-2 and V is TRBV7-2; D might be TRBD1 (5 bases). The read ends 3 residues shy of where the CDR3 ends; the end is completed using the germline J gene. This CDR3 contains 15 residues. Germline V gene data show CDR1 as SGHTA and CDR2 as FQGNSA. Trimming shortened V by 5 bases and J by 0 bases, and 13 bases separated the two germline ends.

This clone has at least ten counts. The CDR3 spells CASSPRWTGALGGANVLTF. CDR3 bases read: TGCGCCAGCAGCCCCCGGTGGACAGGGGCTCTGGGGGGGGCCAACGTC. V is TRBV5-1 and J is TRBJ2-6, with 9 nucleotides matching TRBD1. The missing CDR3 end, 3 residues past where the read stops, is filled in from the germline J gene. The V gene's germline CDR1 is SGHRS and CDR2 YFSETQ. The CDR3 length is 19 residues. J lost 4 bases, V lost 4 bases, and 15 bases had no gene match. Filled out from reference TRBV5-1 and TRBJ2-6, the complete variable domain reads KAGVTQTPRYLIKTRGQQVTLSCSPISGHRSVSWYQQTPGQGLQFLFEYFSETQRNKGNFPGRFSGRQFSNSRSEMNVSTLELGDSALYLCASSPRWTGALGGANVLTFGAGSRLTVL.

This clone turned up a few times. A clone one base away is much larger, so this may be a read error. The sequence runs out 3 residues before the end of the CDR3; the remainder is reconstructed from the germline J gene. This sequence joins TRBV19 and TRBJ2-3, with D possibly TRBD2 on 6 matching bases. CDR1 LNHDA and CDR2 SQIVND come from the germline V gene (reference sequence). There are 15 residues in the CDR3. The part of the CDR3 DNA that was read is TGTGCCAGTAGTATGGCCTGGGGGGTCAATCAGCCG. Its translation: CASSMAWGVNQP. The whole CDR3 protein reads CASSMAWGVNQPQYF.

This clone occurred many times. The read terminates 3 residues ahead of where the CDR3 ends, so the germline J gene completes it. This CDR3 is also generated by other DNA sequences in the sample. The rearrangement uses TRBV5-1 and TRBJ2-7, with 9 bases lining up with TRBD2. The CDR3 has 15 amino acids. The germline V gene encodes CDR1 SGHRS and CDR2 YFSETQ. The ends lost 4 bases at V and 2 bases at J; junction bases unmatched: 7. CDR3 DNA, as far as it was read: TGCGCCAGCAGCCCCATAGAGCGGGAGGCCTACGAG. Protein sequence: CASSPIEREAYE. The complete CDR3 protein is CASSPIEREAYEQYF.

This clone has more than one count but fewer than ten. The read finishes 3 residues shy of the CDR3 end, and the germline J gene is used to complete it. This chain connects TRBV18 to TRBJ1-2; 9 nucleotides agree with TRBD1. In germline, CDR1 is KGHSH, CDR2 LQKENI. The CDR3 loop spans 13 amino acids. CDR3 region: CASSRTGAYDYTF. The sequenced part of the CDR3 DNA is TGTGCCAGCTCACGGACAGGGGCCTACGAC.

This clone showed up many times. The sequence runs out 3 residues before the end of the CDR3; the remainder is reconstructed from the germline J gene. The rearrangement joins TRBV9 to TRBJ1-3, with 9 bases identical to TRBD1. Germline V CDR1 and CDR2: SGDLS, YYNGEE. The CDR3 length is 18 residues. The ends lost 3 bases at V and 0 bases at J; junction bases unmatched: 10. CDR3 sequence: CASSDYAGQGLSGNTIYF. The CDR3 DNA, read in part, is TGTGCCAGCAGCGACTACGCGGGACAGGGACTCTCTGGAAACACC.

In its sample, this clone was seen many times. The missing CDR3 end, 3 residues past where the read stops, is filled in from the germline J gene. The V and J genes are TRBV20-1 and TRBJ1-2, with 10 positions matching TRBD1. In germline, CDR1 is DFQATT, CDR2 SNEGSKA (reference sequence). The CDR3 spans 13 residues. The V and J ends lost 6 bases and 6 bases, in that order; junction bases with no gene match: 7. The CDR3 region is CSAQGQGRHGYTF. CDR3 DNA (partial): TGCAGTGCCCAGGGACAGGGGCGGCATGGC.

This clone was observed at least ten times. The read falls 3 residues short of the CDR3 end, and the missing part is taken from the germline J gene. V and J are TRBV5-1 and TRBJ2-7, with D unclear. CDR1 SGHRS and CDR2 YFSETQ come from the germline V gene. The CDR3 totals 15 residues. Trimming shortened V by 0 bases and J by 0 bases, and 10 bases separated the two germline ends. CDR3 DNA, as far as it was read: TGCGCCAGCAGCTTGGCGACTCAGAGCTCCTACGAG. This sequence encodes CASSLATQSSYE. The CDR3 in its entirety is CASSLATQSSYEQYF.

In this sample, this clone turned up many times. The sequenced fragment ends 3 residues before the CDR3 boundary, so the rest is inferred from the germline J gene. The gene calls are TRBV11-2 and TRBJ2-3, with D perhaps matching TRBD2 (6 bases). Trimming took 8 bases from V and 2 from J, leaving 8 bases between them. CDR1 is SGHAT and CDR2 is FQNNGV in the germline V gene. The CDR3 has 12 residues. The CDR3 region is CASEDYTDTQYF. The sequenced part of the CDR3 DNA is TGTGCCAGCGAGGACTACACAGATACG.

This clone was seen repeatedly, ten times or more. A read error may account for a junction end that differs from germline. The CDR3 end is not reached by the read, which stops 3 residues before it; the germline J gene fills it in. V gene TRBV4-2 combines with J gene TRBJ2-2, with TRBD2 matching 15 bases. Germline CDR1 is LGHNA and CDR2 is YNFKEQ. The CDR3 consists of 17 residues. The covered CDR3 bases are TGCGCCAGCAGCCTTGGGACTAGCGGGGGGTGGACCGGGGAG. Its translation: CASSLGTSGGWTGE. The whole CDR3 region reads CASSLGTSGGWTGELFF.

This clone occurred many times. The read gets to within 3 residues of the CDR3 end, and the germline J gene fills in the rest. The chain links TRBV4-1 to TRBJ2-3; 8 nucleotides agree with TRBD2. Germline CDR1 reads MGHRA; CDR2 reads YSYEKL. V lost 0 bases to trimming and J lost 0 bases; unmatched junction nucleotides: 2. This CDR3 has 16 residues. The CDR3 sequence is CASSQEERGSTDTQYF. CDR3 DNA (partial): TGCGCCAGCAGCCAAGAAGAGCGGGGGAGCACAGATACG.

At least ten counts were recorded for this clone. The CDR3 end lies 3 residues beyond the end of the read and is filled in from the germline J gene. This chain links TRBV7-2 with TRBJ2-5; possible D gene TRBD1, 5 bases. Trimming took off 3 bases at V and 3 bases at J, with 11 bases between the two ends. Per the germline V gene, CDR1 is SGHTA and CDR2 is FQGNSA. The CDR3 loop spans 14 amino acids. Here the CDR3 reads CASSFGQGEETQYF. Partial CDR3 DNA: TGTGCCAGCAGCTTCGGACAAGGGGAAGAGACC.